This entry features one T cell receptor (beta chain) sequence. Its antigen is currently unknown. Other DNA variants within this sample encode the same CDR3. A multiplex PCR was run with 60 Vbeta primers and 13 Jbeta primers. In the authors' methods: As a later analysis found, there were 70 million to 100 million unique TCR beta chains, of which about 10 million were shared. Clones were read by immunoSEQ multiplex PCR, and TCRdb kept only the in-frame ones, dropping some. V, J and clone size reflect that table, while D and trimming were determined from the DNA. The table shows more than 100,000 clones, with 70% to 80% occurring only once. This entry belongs to a study of cytomegalovirus exposure and HLA in healthy donors. V was clipped by 4 bases and J by 16 bases; unmatched bases: 10. The germline CDR1 and CDR2 sequences are SQVTM and ANQGSEA. This CDR3 comprises 11 residues. Study outcomes and limitations: Later on, a genetic analysis was performed. It linked a missense variant in DCLRE1C with V- and J-gene trimming of TCR beta. The number of N-insertions in an Asian-associated ancestry cluster was reportedly below the approximately 690-donor mean in a later analysis. Rates of TCR association differed by HLA locus in a later analysis, with DRB1 highest and HLA-C lowest.

The source is a woman aged 40 to 50 in good health and CMV-seropositive. Input material: PBMCs. The chain links TRBV29-1 to TRBJ2-1; 7 nucleotides align to TRBD1. The CDR3 DNA reads TGCAGCGTTGTACAGGGGCAGGGTCATTTCTTC. It encodes CSVVQGQGHFF.